These 2 T cell receptor beta chains share one sample of origin, sequenced in a study of regulatory T cells in long-lasting Graves disease. Assembly of TCR beta libraries relied on iRepertoire HTBI primers together with Arm-PCR of CDR3 regions. MiXCR was run by TCRdb on the multiplex PCR reads, yielding one entry per CDR3 protein. This sample yields a few hundred thousand distinct CDR3 sequences, of which roughly 21% are seen a single time; over 6% belongs to the top ten. The time point is: persistent/refractory GD, antithyroid drugs over 5 years with positive TRAb. Isolated PBMC RNA provided the starting material for the TCR library. Specimen: peripheral blood mononuclear cells (PBMCs), collected when the disease was refractory, from a patient treated with antithyroid drugs. The receptors stem from a female donor with Graves disease.

As regards this clonotype: A read error may be the cause here, since a much bigger clone is one base away. The CDR3 ends on some other residue instead of the conserved phenylalanine or tryptophan, so this is likely a read error. The chain recombines TRBV13 with TRBJ2-6; possibly TRBD1 for D (5 bases). Germline CDR1 reads PRHDT; CDR2 reads FYEKMQ (reference sequence). The CDR3 runs to 18 residues. Trimming took off 5 bases at V and 0 bases at J, with 17 bases between the two ends. The CDR3 loop is CASSRNPTEYSGANVLTL. The CDR3 bases are TGTGCCAGCAGCCGAAATCCGACAGAATACTCTGGGGCCAACGTCCTGACTCTC.

This clonotype was counted between two and nine times. This chain links TRBV5-5 with TRBJ1-1; a possible D gene is TRBD1 (6 bases). Germline-derived CDR1 and CDR2 are SGHKS and YYEKEE (reference sequence). With 4 bases removed from V and 7 bases from J, the gap between germline ends came to 11 bases. The CDR3 runs 12 residues. CDR3 sequence (DNA): TGTGCCAGCAGCCTACAGGGTTTTGAAGCTTTCTTT. Translated, it gives CASSLQGFEAFF.